These 14 T cell receptor beta chains were all obtained from the same sample, sequenced in a study of vaccination effects on CD4 cells after COVID-19. Expansion of antigen-specific CD4+ T cells with viral peptide pools was carried out by the ViraFEST assay before sequencing. Cultured cells yielded isolated CD4+ T cells after 10 days. Either the mRNA-1273 or the BNT162b2 vaccine was given to participants as two doses. The table came from immunoSEQ multiplex PCR; TCRdb's copy has only in-frame clones and leaves some out. The data hold about 48,000 clones, with around 70% observed a single time. Their recognized antigens are unknown. The material was CD4+ T cells from PBMCs cultured with HCoV-OC43 spike peptides, obtained after COVID-19 vaccination. Subset described: HCoV-OC43 spike overlapping peptide pool stimulation. The receptors derive from a human donor who received a COVID-19 vaccine.

This clone was recorded only once. This rearrangement joins TRBV27 to TRBJ2-4; tentative D call: TRBD2 (5 bases). V lost 5 bases and J 9 bases, leaving 14 bases between the germline ends. Looked up from germline, CDR1 is MNHEY and CDR2 is SMNVEV (reference sequence). CDR3 length: 13 residues. CDR3 sequence (DNA): TGTGCCAGCAGTCGCGACTACCTCGGCATTCAGTACTTC. As protein: CASSRDYLGIQYF.

The chain couples TRBV19 to TRBJ2-2; unclear D gene. V was pared by 5 bases and J by 7 bases, with 8 bases between. The CDR3 contains 12 residues. The V gene's germline CDR1 is LNHDA and CDR2 SQIVND (reference sequence). CDR3 in amino acids: CASSFLGGELFF. The CDR3 DNA follows: TGTGCCAGTAGTTTCTTGGGCGGGGAGCTGTTTTTT.

This chain uses TRBV12-3 or TRBV12-4 with TRBJ2-3; TRBD1 matches 7 bases. The CDR3 length is 13 residues. V lost 7 bases to trimming and J lost 2 bases; unmatched junction nucleotides: 3. For the CDR3, the DNA is TGTGCCAGCAATCAGGGGGACACAGATACGCAGTATTTT. This sequence encodes CASNQGDTDTQYF.

This chain connects TRBV5-8 to TRBJ1-6; D is unresolved. The CDR3 totals 13 residues. V was clipped by 6 bases and J by 10 bases, with 14 bases between them. Germline V gene lookup returns CDR1 SGHTS and CDR2 YDEGEE. The CDR3 DNA reads TGTGCCAGCACCCCGGAAGAGGTCTCACCCCTCCACTTT. Amino acid sequence: CASTPEEVSPLHF.

V and J are TRBV20-1 and TRBJ2-3; D not certain. The V end was cut by 3 bases, the J end by 0 bases, with 10 bases between. Germline V gene data show CDR1 as DFQATT and CDR2 as SNEGSKA (reference sequence). The CDR3 is 14 residues long. CDR3 amino acids: CSASTITSTDTQYF. Written as DNA, the CDR3 is TGCAGTGCTAGTACAATAACTAGCACAGATACGCAGTATTTT.

The chain couples TRBV11-2 to TRBJ1-5, with D possibly being TRBD1 (6 bases). CDR3 size: 15 residues. Germline CDR1 reads SGHAT; CDR2 reads FQNNGV. V was clipped by 3 bases and J by 1 base, with 10 bases between them. Here the CDR3 reads CASSLSGASNQPQHF. Written as DNA, the CDR3 is TGTGCCAGCAGCTTGTCAGGGGCCAGCAATCAGCCCCAGCATTTT.

The V gene is TRBV18, the J gene TRBJ2-2; 7 positions agree with TRBD1. The CDR3 is made up of 16 amino acids. The V segment lost 1 base and the J segment 3 bases; nucleotides outside the gene matches: 5. Germline CDR1 is KGHSH and CDR2 is LQKENI. The CDR3 DNA reads as TGTGCCAGCTCACCACAGGGGGCTCTGGACACCGGGGAGCTGTTTTTT. Amino acids: CASSPQGALDTGELFF.

J is TRBJ2-7 and V is TRBV6-5, with D hard to call. The V gene's germline CDR1 is MNHEY and CDR2 SVGAGI. The CDR3 covers 10 residues. Deletions cut 11 bases from V and 3 bases from J, with 8 bases between. The CDR3 loop reads CAVAGYEQYF. The DNA of the CDR3 is TGTGCCGTAGCAGGCTACGAGCAGTACTTC.

This chain connects TRBV10-3 to TRBJ2-7; perhaps TRBD2 as D (5 bases). CDR3 size: 16 residues. Trimming removed 1 base at V and 1 base at J, with 14 bases between. The germline gives CDR1 ENHRY, CDR2 SYGVKD. Here the CDR3 reads CAISELVTKRSYEQYF. The CDR3 DNA reads as TGTGCCATCAGTGAGTTGGTGACTAAGAGGTCCTACGAGCAGTACTTC.

This chain joins TRBV7-9 and TRBJ2-7, with 14 bases lining up with TRBD2. This CDR3 spans 17 amino acids. The V gene end was trimmed by 5 bases and the J gene end by 7 bases; junction bases not matched to a gene: 13. From germline, CDR1 is SEHNR and CDR2 FQNEAQ (reference sequence). The DNA of the CDR3 is TGTGCCAGCAGCCCCCAGGGACTAGCGGGAGTAACTCGGGAGCAGTACTTC. Protein product: CASSPQGLAGVTREQYF.

This clone was counted between two and nine times. This chain joins TRBV3-1 (or the pseudogene TRBV3-2) and TRBJ1-3; D may be TRBD1 (5 bases). Germline CDR1 is LGHDT and CDR2 is YNNKEL (reference sequence). V lost 0 bases and J lost 4, with 13 bases in between. The CDR3 loop spans 16 amino acids. In DNA form, the CDR3 reads TGTGCCAGCAGCCAAGATCGGGAAGGGGTCGGAAACACCATATATTTT. Amino acid sequence: CASSQDREGVGNTIYF.

This clone was found a few times. This chain joins TRBV5-1 and TRBJ2-1; 8 bases align to TRBD1. The junction had 6 bases not matched to a gene; V was cut back by 2 bases and J by 5 bases. The CDR3 extends over 15 amino acids. Germline CDR1 reads SGHRS; CDR2 reads YFSETQ. CDR3 in DNA: TGCGCCAGCAGCTTCTCCGGGACAGGTAACAATGAGCAGTTCTTC. Its protein is CASSFSGTGNNEQFF.

The rearrangement uses TRBV19 and TRBJ1-2, with a weak D call TRBD1 (5 bases). This CDR3 has 14 amino acids. Germline assignment: CDR1 LNHDA and CDR2 SQIVND (reference sequence). V lost 3 bases to trimming and J lost 8 bases, with 16 bases between them. DNA of the CDR3: TGTGCCAGTAGTATCCCAGCGGGACGAGGGGGCTACACCTTC. Encoded protein: CASSIPAGRGGYTF.

The J gene is TRBJ1-5, the V gene TRBV6-6; possibly TRBD1 for D (5 bases). This CDR3 spans 15 amino acids. CDR1 and CDR2 (germline): MNHNY, SVGAGI (reference sequence). Trimming left V 6 bases short and J 1 base short, with 13 bases between. The CDR3 DNA is TGTGCCAGCAGAGACTCGGGGCGCAGCAATCAGCCCCAGCATTTT. The encoded protein is CASRDSGRSNQPQHF.